The clone carrying this T cell receptor beta chain appeared a few times. Its target is not known. Treatment reported: approximately 11-day PBMC culture with coronavirus spike peptide pools or control peptides (ViraFEST assay). The data originate from a study of vaccination and CD4 T cells after COVID-19. The Oncomine TCR Beta short-read assay was what sequenced the DNA obtained from cultured CD4+ T cells. MiXCR, run by TCRdb on the PCR reads, gives a single entry per CDR3 protein. The sample shows 15,000 to 20,000 distinct CDR3 sequences, 45% to 65% of them seen only once. Germline values: CDR1 SNHLY, CDR2 FYNNEI. Losses at the gene ends were 2 bases for V and 8 bases for J; bases not matched to a gene: 7. This CDR3 has 15 residues.

This TCR was recovered from a human donor who had recovered from COVID-19. The chain combines TRBV2 with TRBJ1-2, with TRBD1 identical over 11 bases. Sequenced: CD4+ T cells from blood, cultured in vitro. The CDR3, as DNA: TGTGCCAGCAGTGAAAGTAGGGACAGGGGGATAGGCTACACCTTC. Amino acid sequence: CASSESRDRGIGYTF. Full variable domain (rest looked up from reference TRBV2 and TRBJ1-2): EPEVTQTPSHQVTQMGQEVILRCVPISNHLYFYWYRQILGQKVEFLVSFYNNEISEKSEIFDDQFSVERPDGSNFTLKIRSTKLEDSAMYFCASSESRDRGIGYTFGSGTRLTVV.